The rows below give T cell receptor beta chains drawn from one sample of a study of CD8 T cells in ankylosing spondylitis. MiXCR, applied by TCRdb to the 5' RACE reads, yields one record per CDR3 protein. The sample yields about 110,000 distinct CDR3 sequences, 20% to 30% seen once. Material for sequencing was synovial fluid, either unsorted or a sorted T cell fraction (not recorded which). The receptor source for this set is a male donor with ankylosing spondylitis. CDR3s include the opening cysteine and the closing phenylalanine or tryptophan. Each record gives: V gene, clone size, D gene, J gene, CDR3 DNA, CDR3 protein. A D gene is named only where the DNA matches it firmly. The listing skips clone size in some rows; elsewhere it reads once, few, many or a size class.

>TRBV16|few|-|TRBJ1-4
TGTGCCAGCAGCCAATCTAGCAGATTAAATGAAAAACTGTTTTTT
CASSQSSRLNEKLFF
>TRBV19|few|-|TRBJ1-5
TGTGCCAGTAGTATATGGGGAACGGGCAATCAGCCCCAGCATTTT
CASSIWGTGNQPQHF
>TRBV5-5|few|-|TRBJ2-1
TGTGCCAGCAGCTTTGGGCGAGGCGGCTGGGATGAGCAGTTCTTC
CASSFGRGGWDEQFF
>TRBV6-2/TRBV6-3|few|TRBD1|TRBJ1-2
TGTGCCAGCAGTCATCGGACAGGGGGCGACAGTCCTCCCCGGCTGACCTATGGCTACACCTTC
CASSHRTGGDSPPRLTYGYTF
>TRBV4-2|-|-|TRBJ2-1
TGTGCCAGCAGCCCTGGGGTAGCGAGGCTCAATGAGCAGTTCTTC
CASSPGVARLNEQFF
>TRBV19|few|-|TRBJ1-1
TGTGCCAGTAGGTTAGCGGGAACTGAAGCTTTCTTT
CASRLAGTEAFF
>TRBV6-1|-|TRBD1|TRBJ2-7
TGTGCCAGCACCGGGAAGGACCTCCCTGACAGGGGTAGGCACGAGCAGTACTTC
CASTGKDLPDRGRHEQYF
>TRBV9|few|-|TRBJ1-2
TGTGCCAGCAGCGCCAGCTCCAAAGGTGGTGGGCTCTATGGCTACACCTTC
CASSASSKGGGLYGYTF
>TRBV12-3/TRBV12-4|few|-|TRBJ1-3
TGTGCCAGCAGTGCTAACACCATATATTTT
CASSANTIYF
>TRBV27|many|-|TRBJ1-1
TGTGCCAGCAGTTCTCAGGGAGGAGTCACTGAAGCTTTCTTT
CASSSQGGVTEAFF
>TRBV2|-|-|TRBJ1-5
TGTGCCAGCAGCGACCCCACAGGCGCTGGGCAGCCCCAGCATTTT
CASSDPTGAGQPQHF
>TRBV7-8|-|-|TRBJ2-1
TGTGCCAGCAGCTTAGCGACCACCGGCCATGAGCAGTTCTTC
CASSLATTGHEQFF
>TRBV2|-|-|TRBJ1-4
TGTGCCAGCAGTATCCGGGCCCCATTGGGGGTGTTTTTT
CASSIRAPLGVFF
>TRBV3-1|-|TRBD1|TRBJ2-1
TGTGCCAGCGGGGACAGGGTAAGAAATGAGCAGTTCTTC
CASGDRVRNEQFF
>TRBV25-1|-|-|TRBJ2-7
TGTGCCACCCCCACCTCAGGGGCGACAGTCTACGAGCAGTACTTC
CATPTSGATVYEQYF
>TRBV5-1|-|TRBD2|TRBJ2-1
TGCGCCAGCAGCTTGCTTGGCGGGAGCTCCTACAATGAGCAGTTCTTC
CASSLLGGSSYNEQFF
>TRBV20-1|few|TRBD1|TRBJ2-5
TGCAGTGCTATTGACAGGGGTGAGACCCAGTACTTC
CSAIDRGETQYF
>TRBV12-3/TRBV12-4|few|-|TRBJ2-5
TGTGCCAGCAGTTCGAGAGAGACCCAGTACTTC
CASSSRETQYF
>TRBV10-3|few|-|TRBJ2-2
TGTGCCATCAGTGATTCTGGGAGCGACACCGGGGAGCTGTTTTTT
CAISDSGSDTGELFF
>TRBV11-2|many|TRBD2|TRBJ2-1
TGTGCCAGCAGCCCGAGACTAGCGGGAGGGGATGAGCAGTTCTTC
CASSPRLAGGDEQFF
>TRBV13|-|-|TRBJ1-1
TGTGCCAGCAGCTACCGTAGAACTGAAGCTTTCTTT
CASSYRRTEAFF
>TRBV20-1|few|-|TRBJ1-5
TGCAGTGCCCGCCGGGAGGGGGGGGGCAATCAGCCCCAGCATTTT
CSARREGGGNQPQHF
>TRBV7-2|few|TRBD2|TRBJ2-1
TGTGCCAGCAGCGTGACTAGCGGGAGGGCCCCAGAGCAGTTCTTC
CASSVTSGRAPEQFF
>TRBV6-4|-|-|TRBJ1-2
TGTGCCAGCAGGGCGACAGTTACTAACTATGGCTACACCTTC
CASRATVTNYGYTF